This is a list of T cell receptor beta chains from one sample in a study of shared clonotypes between healthy human individuals. Assay used: immunoSEQ multiplex PCR; TCRdb lists only in-frame clones, some missing. The sample includes 2 million to 2.5 million clones, about 95% seen only once; the top ten take approximately 1.2%. The sample taken for sequencing was naive CD8+ T cells sorted from blood. Receptor source: a man aged 18-30 years in good health. Both conserved end residues are part of each CDR3. The D gene is left open where the match is weak. Clone size, where shown, is once, few, many, or a class for clones that have expanded.

D gene: TRBD1
J gene: TRBJ2-7
clone size: NA
V gene: TRBV15
CDR3 DNA: TGTGCCACCAGCGTAGGGACAGGGACCTACGAGCAGTACTTC
CDR3 protein: CATSVGTGTYEQYF

D gene: TRBD1
J gene: TRBJ2-1
clone size: NA
V gene: TRBV27
CDR3 DNA: TGTGCCAGCAGCCTCCGGGACAGGGAAAATGAGCAGTTCTTC
CDR3 protein: CASSLRDRENEQFF

D gene: NA
J gene: TRBJ2-3
clone size: NA
V gene: TRBV13
CDR3 DNA: TGTGCCAGCAGCTTAGGCGAAGGAAATACGCAGTATTTT
CDR3 protein: CASSLGEGNTQYF

D gene: TRBD1
J gene: TRBJ2-7
clone size: NA
V gene: TRBV30
CDR3 DNA: TGTGCCTGGATCGGGCAGGGGGTCGAGCAGTACTTC
CDR3 protein: CAWIGQGVEQYF

D gene: NA
J gene: TRBJ2-7
clone size: NA
V gene: TRBV14
CDR3 DNA: TGTGCCAGCAGCCCACAAAGAGGGAGCATAGACTCCTACGAGCAGTACTTC
CDR3 protein: CASSPQRGSIDSYEQYF

D gene: TRBD2
J gene: TRBJ2-3
clone size: NA
V gene: TRBV6-6
CDR3 DNA: TGTGCCAGCAGTTGGACTAGCGGAAACACAGATACGCAGTATTTT
CDR3 protein: CASSWTSGNTDTQYF

D gene: NA
J gene: TRBJ2-7
clone size: few
V gene: TRBV7-6
CDR3 DNA: TGTGCCAGCAGCTTAACGCTTGACGAGCAGTACTTC
CDR3 protein: CASSLTLDEQYF

D gene: TRBD1
J gene: TRBJ1-1
clone size: once
V gene: TRBV27
CDR3 DNA: TGTGCCAGCCGGTCCCTGACAGGGTATGGCACTGAAGCTTTCTTT
CDR3 protein: CASRSLTGYGTEAFF

D gene: NA
J gene: TRBJ1-3
clone size: few
V gene: TRBV30
CDR3 DNA: TGTGCCTGGAGTGTAGACCTGTTCTCGGGAAACACCATATATTTT
CDR3 protein: CAWSVDLFSGNTIYF

D gene: NA
J gene: TRBJ2-7
clone size: NA
V gene: TRBV7-9
CDR3 DNA: TGTGCCAGCAGCCGAGATGGGTCTACCGGGCCCTACGAGCAGTACTTC
CDR3 protein: CASSRDGSTGPYEQYF

D gene: NA
J gene: TRBJ1-4
clone size: NA
V gene: TRBV13
CDR3 DNA: TGTGCCAGCAGCACACTACAAGGAAATGAAAAACTGTTTTTT
CDR3 protein: CASSTLQGNEKLFF

D gene: NA
J gene: TRBJ2-7
clone size: NA
V gene: TRBV6-5
CDR3 DNA: TGTGCCAGCAGTTCCAGACTTGGGGTTAGTTCCTACGAGCAGTACTTC
CDR3 protein: CASSSRLGVSSYEQYF

D gene: TRBD1
J gene: TRBJ2-7
clone size: NA
V gene: TRBV7-2
CDR3 DNA: TGTGCCAGCAGCTTCCCCGGGACAGGGGCCGAGCAGTACTTC
CDR3 protein: CASSFPGTGAEQYF

D gene: NA
J gene: TRBJ1-2
clone size: NA
V gene: TRBV29-1
CDR3 DNA: TGCAGCGGGCAGGGAAGCTATGGCTACACCTTC
CDR3 protein: CSGQGSYGYTF

D gene: TRBD2
J gene: TRBJ2-5
clone size: NA
V gene: TRBV9
CDR3 DNA: TGTGCCAGCAGCACTGACGGGACTAGCGGGGAGACCCAGTACTTC
CDR3 protein: CASSTDGTSGETQYF

D gene: NA
J gene: TRBJ2-3
clone size: NA
V gene: TRBV5-1
CDR3 DNA: TGCGCCAGCAGCTCACAGGCCGAACCTAGCACAGATACGCAGTATTTT
CDR3 protein: CASSSQAEPSTDTQYF